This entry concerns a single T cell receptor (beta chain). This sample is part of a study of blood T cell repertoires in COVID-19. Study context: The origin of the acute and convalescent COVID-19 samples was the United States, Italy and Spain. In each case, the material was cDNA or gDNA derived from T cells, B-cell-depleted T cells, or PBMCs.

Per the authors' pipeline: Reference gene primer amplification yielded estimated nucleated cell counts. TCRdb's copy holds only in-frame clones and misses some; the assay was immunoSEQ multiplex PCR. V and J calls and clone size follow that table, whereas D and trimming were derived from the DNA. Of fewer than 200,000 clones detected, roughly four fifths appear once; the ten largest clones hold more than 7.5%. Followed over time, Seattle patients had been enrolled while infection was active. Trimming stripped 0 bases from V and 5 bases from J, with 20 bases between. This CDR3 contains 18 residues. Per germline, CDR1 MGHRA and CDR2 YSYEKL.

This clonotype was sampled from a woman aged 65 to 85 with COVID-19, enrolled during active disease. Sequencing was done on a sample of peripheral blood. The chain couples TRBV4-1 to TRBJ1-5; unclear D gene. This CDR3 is CASSQDEAAGFSYQPQHF. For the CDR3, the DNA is TGCGCCAGCAGCCAAGACGAAGCGGCAGGCTTTTCCTATCAGCCCCAGCATTTT.